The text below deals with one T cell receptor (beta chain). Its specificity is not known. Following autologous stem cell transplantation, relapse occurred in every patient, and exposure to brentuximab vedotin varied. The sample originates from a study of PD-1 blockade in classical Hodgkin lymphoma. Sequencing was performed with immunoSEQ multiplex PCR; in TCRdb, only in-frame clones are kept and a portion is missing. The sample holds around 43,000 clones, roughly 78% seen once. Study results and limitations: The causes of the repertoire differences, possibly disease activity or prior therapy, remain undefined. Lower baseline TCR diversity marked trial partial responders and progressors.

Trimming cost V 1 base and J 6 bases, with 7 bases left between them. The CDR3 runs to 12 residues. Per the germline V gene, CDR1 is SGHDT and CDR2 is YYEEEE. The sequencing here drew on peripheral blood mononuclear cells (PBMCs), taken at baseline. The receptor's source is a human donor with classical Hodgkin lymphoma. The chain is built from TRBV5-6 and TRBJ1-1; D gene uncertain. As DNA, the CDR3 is TGTGCCAGCAGCTTGACAAGGGCTGAAGCTTTCTTT. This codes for CASSLTRAEAFF.